Listed below are T cell receptor beta chains from one sample, sequenced in a study of cytomegalovirus exposure and HLA in healthy donors. The table came from immunoSEQ multiplex PCR; TCRdb's copy has only in-frame clones and leaves some out. The sample holds about 140,000 clones. Sequencing was carried out using PBMCs. The origin of the receptors is a male donor in good health and CMV-seronegative. Both conserved end residues are part of each CDR3. A D gene is named only where the DNA matches it firmly.

v_call	d_call	j_call	cdr3_nt	cdr3_aa
TRBV30	.	TRBJ1-5	TGTGCCTGGGGGACACTTAGCAATCAGCCCCAGCATTTT	CAWGTLSNQPQHF
TRBV9	.	TRBJ1-6	TGTGCCAGCAGCGTCAGGGCCTATAATTCACCCCTCCACTTT	CASSVRAYNSPLHF
TRBV30	TRBD2	TRBJ2-3	TGTGCCTGGAGTGTCCTAAGGGAGGGTGCAGATACGCAGTATTTT	CAWSVLREGADTQYF
TRBV5-1	TRBD1	TRBJ1-1	TGCGCCAGCAGCCCCTCTACAGGGGGAACTGAAGCTTTCTTT	CASSPSTGGTEAFF
TRBV30	TRBD2	TRBJ2-7	TGTGCCTGGAACCCGACTAGCGGGGGCTACGAGCAGTACTTC	CAWNPTSGGYEQYF
TRBV19	TRBD1	TRBJ2-5	TGTGCCAGTAGTACCCTGGATGGGGGCAGGGGGCGCGGGGAGACCCAGTACTTC	CASSTLDGGRGRGETQYF
TRBV27	.	TRBJ1-2	TGTGCCAGCAGCCTGACAGGTACAATAGTGAAAGGCTACACCTTC	CASSLTGTIVKGYTF
TRBV6-6	TRBD2	TRBJ2-3	TGTGCCAGCGGAGCGGGAGAGGGGACAGATACGCAGTATTTT	CASGAGEGTDTQYF
TRBV28	.	TRBJ2-7	TGTGCCAGCAGTTTAGTCAGTCACAGGGTCTACGAGCAGTACTTC	CASSLVSHRVYEQYF
TRBV27	.	TRBJ1-5	TGTGCCAGCAGTTTATCTCCCGGGGGGTATCAGCCCCAGCATTTT	CASSLSPGGYQPQHF
TRBV5-1	.	TRBJ2-7	TGCGCCAGCAGCTTCGGACAGGGATCATTCAGCGGGGCCTACGAGCAGTACTTC	CASSFGQGSFSGAYEQYF
TRBV6-1	.	TRBJ2-1	TGTGCCAGCTCAATACAGAGCTCCTACAATGAGCAGTTCTTC	CASSIQSSYNEQFF
TRBV27	.	TRBJ2-2	TGTGCCAGCAGTTCGGGCGGGGAGCTGTTTTTT	CASSSGGELFF
TRBV18	.	TRBJ1-2	TGTGCCAGCTCACCGACAGCTAACTATGGCTACACCTTC	CASSPTANYGYTF
TRBV18	TRBD1	TRBJ1-5	TGTGCCAGCTCACCGGGACAGCTAAATCAGCCCCAGCATTTT	CASSPGQLNQPQHF
TRBV5-6	.	TRBJ1-1	TGTGCCAGCAGCTTTGGCGGGAACACTGAAGCTTTCTTT	CASSFGGNTEAFF
TRBV5-6	.	TRBJ1-1	TGTGCCAGCAGCTTGGAGCTGAGGGAGACTGAAGCTTTCTTT	CASSLELRETEAFF
TRBV29-1	.	TRBJ1-1	TGCAGCGTTGACCCCCGGAACACTGAAGCTTTCTTT	CSVDPRNTEAFF